This T cell receptor (beta chain) was profiled in a study of blood T cells in healthy people across ages. A J-beta primer mix and a sample-barcoded 5' primer were used in a second PCR of roughly 6 to 11 cycles. TCRdb used MiXCR to reprocess the 5' RACE reads, holding one entry per CDR3 protein. The sample yields over 1.5 million distinct CDR3 sequences, roughly 52% seen once. This clonotype was observed a few times. Trimming took 0 bases from V and 5 from J, leaving 9 bases between them. This CDR3 region has 14 residues. CDR1 is SGHAT and CDR2 is FQNNGV in the germline V gene. Staff drew around 10 milliliters of peripheral blood from each donor.

Sample: blood. This chain joins TRBV11-2 and TRBJ2-3; no firm D call. This receptor was taken from a woman aged 40 to 50 in good health. CDR3 in amino acids: CASSLDAAQDTQYF. CDR3 bases: TGTGCCAGCAGCTTAGACGCAGCCCAAGATACGCAGTATTTT. Using reference TRBV11-2 and TRBJ2-3 for the parts outside the CDR3, the full variable domain is EAGVAQSPRYKIIEKRQSVAFWCNPISGHATLYWYQQILGQGPKLLIQFQNNGVVDDSQLPKDRFSAERLKGVDSTLKIQPAKLEDSAVYLCASSLDAAQDTQYFGPGTRLTVL.